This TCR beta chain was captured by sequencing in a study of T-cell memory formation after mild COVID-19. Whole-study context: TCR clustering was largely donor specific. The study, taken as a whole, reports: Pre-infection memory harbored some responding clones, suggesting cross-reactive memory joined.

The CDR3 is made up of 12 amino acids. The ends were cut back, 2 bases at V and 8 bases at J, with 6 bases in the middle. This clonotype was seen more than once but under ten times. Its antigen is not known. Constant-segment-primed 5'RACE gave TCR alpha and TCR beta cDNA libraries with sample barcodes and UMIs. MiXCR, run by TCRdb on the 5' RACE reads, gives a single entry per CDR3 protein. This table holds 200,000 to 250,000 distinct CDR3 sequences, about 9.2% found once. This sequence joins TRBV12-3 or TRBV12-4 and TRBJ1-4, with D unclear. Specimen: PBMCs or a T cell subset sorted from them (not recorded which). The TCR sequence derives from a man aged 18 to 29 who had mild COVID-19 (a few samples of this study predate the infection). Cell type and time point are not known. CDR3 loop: CASSLRSEKLFF. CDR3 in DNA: TGTGCCAGCAGTTTAAGGTCCGAAAAACTGTTTTTT.